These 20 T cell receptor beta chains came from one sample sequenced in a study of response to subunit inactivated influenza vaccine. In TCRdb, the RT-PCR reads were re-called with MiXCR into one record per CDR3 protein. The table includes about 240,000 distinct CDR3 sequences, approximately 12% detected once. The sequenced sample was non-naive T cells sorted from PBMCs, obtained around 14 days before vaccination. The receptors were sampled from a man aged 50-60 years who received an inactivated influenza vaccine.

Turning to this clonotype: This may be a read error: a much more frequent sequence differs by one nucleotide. The DNA of the CDR3 is TGTGCCAGCAGCTTCGGGATGGCGAGGTCCTACGAGCAGTACTTC. As protein: CASSFGMARSYEQYF. The V and J genes are TRBV5-5 and TRBJ2-7; D may be TRBD2 (5 bases). Germline lookup yields CDR1 SGHKS and CDR2 YYEKEE (reference sequence). The V and J ends lost 2 bases and 1 base respectively, with 13 bases between them. CDR3 length equals 15 residues.

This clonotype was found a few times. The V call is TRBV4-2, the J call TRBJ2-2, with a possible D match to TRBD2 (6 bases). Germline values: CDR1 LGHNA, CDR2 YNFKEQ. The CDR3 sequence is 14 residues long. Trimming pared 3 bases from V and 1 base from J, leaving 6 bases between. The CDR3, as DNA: TGTGCCAGCAGCCAGCGGGGGAACACCGGGGAGCTGTTTTTT. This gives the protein CASSQRGNTGELFF.

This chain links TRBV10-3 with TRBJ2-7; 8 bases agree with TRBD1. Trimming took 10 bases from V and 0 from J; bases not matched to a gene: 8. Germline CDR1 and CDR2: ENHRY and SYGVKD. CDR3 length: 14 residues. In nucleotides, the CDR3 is TGTGCCACTCAGGGGGCAAAGGGCTCCTACGAGCAGTACTTC. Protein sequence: CATQGAKGSYEQYF.

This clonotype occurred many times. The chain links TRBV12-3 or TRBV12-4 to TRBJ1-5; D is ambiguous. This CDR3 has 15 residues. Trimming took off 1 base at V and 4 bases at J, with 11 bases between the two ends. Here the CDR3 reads CASSLGGIGNQPQHF. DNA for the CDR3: TGTGCCAGCAGTTTAGGAGGGATAGGGAATCAGCCCCAGCATTTT.

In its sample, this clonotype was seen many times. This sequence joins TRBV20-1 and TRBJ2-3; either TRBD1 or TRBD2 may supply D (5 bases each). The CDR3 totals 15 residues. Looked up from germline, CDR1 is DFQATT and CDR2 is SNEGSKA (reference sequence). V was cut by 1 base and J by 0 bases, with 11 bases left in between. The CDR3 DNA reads TGCAGTGCTAGAGGGGGGACCACAAGCACAGATACGCAGTATTTT. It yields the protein CSARGGTTSTDTQYF.

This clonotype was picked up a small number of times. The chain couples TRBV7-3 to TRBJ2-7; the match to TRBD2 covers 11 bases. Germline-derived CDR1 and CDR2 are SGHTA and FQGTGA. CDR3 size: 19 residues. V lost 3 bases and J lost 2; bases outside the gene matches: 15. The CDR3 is CASSFWTVASGRTPYEQYF. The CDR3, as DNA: TGTGCCAGCAGCTTTTGGACAGTGGCTAGCGGGAGGACACCCTACGAGCAGTACTTC.

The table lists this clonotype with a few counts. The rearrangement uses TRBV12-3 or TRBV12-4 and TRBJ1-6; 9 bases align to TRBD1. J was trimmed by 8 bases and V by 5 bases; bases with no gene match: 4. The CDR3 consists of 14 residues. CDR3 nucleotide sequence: TGTGCCAGCAGTCGGACAGGGGAGGATTCACCCCTCCACTTT. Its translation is CASSRTGEDSPLHF.

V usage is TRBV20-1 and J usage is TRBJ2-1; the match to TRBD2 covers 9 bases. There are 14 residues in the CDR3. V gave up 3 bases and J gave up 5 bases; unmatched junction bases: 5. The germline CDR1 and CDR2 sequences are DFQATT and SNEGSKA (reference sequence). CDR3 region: CSASYGGGDNEQFF. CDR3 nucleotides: TGCAGTGCTAGTTATGGCGGGGGGGACAATGAGCAGTTCTTC.

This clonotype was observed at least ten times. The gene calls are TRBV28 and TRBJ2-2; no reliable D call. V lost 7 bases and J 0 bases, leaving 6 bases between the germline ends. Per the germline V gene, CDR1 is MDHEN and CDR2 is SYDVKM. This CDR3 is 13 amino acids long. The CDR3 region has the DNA TGTGCCAGCATTTCTTCGAACACCGGGGAGCTGTTTTTT. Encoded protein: CASISSNTGELFF.

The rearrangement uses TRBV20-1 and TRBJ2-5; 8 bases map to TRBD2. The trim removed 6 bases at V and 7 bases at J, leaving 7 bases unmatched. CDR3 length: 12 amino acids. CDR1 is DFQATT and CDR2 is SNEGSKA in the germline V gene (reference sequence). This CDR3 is CSAHLAGGTQYF. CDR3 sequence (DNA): TGCAGTGCGCATCTAGCGGGTGGGACCCAGTACTTC.

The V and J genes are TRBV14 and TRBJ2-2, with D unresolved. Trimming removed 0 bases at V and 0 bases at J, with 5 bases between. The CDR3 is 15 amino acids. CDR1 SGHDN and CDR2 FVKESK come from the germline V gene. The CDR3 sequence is CASSQDGTNTGELFF. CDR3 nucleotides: TGTGCCAGCAGCCAAGATGGCACGAACACCGGGGAGCTGTTTTTT.

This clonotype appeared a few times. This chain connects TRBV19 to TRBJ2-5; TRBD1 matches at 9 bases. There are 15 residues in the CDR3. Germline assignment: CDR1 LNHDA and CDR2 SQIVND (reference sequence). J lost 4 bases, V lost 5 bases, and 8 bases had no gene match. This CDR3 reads CASSARDRVRETQYF. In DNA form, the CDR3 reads TGTGCCAGTAGTGCCCGGGACAGGGTGAGAGAGACCCAGTACTTC.

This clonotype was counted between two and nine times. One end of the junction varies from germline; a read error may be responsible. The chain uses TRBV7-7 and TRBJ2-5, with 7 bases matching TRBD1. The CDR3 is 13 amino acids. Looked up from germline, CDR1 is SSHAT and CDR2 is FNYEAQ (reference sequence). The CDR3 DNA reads TGTGCTAGCAGCTCGGGACAGTTAGAGACCCAGTACTTC. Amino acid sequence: CASSSGQLETQYF.

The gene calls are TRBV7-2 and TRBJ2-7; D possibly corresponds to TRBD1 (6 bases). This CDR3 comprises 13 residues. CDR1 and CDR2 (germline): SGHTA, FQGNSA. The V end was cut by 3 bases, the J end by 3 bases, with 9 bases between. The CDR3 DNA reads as TGTGCCAGCAGCTTCGGGGACATCTACGAGCAGTACTTC. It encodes CASSFGDIYEQYF.

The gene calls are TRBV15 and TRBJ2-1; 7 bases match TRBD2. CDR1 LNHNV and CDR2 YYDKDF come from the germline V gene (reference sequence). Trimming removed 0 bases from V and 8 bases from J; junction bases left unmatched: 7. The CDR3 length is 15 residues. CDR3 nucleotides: TGTGCCACCAGCAGAGATGGCGGGAGCTTAGATGAGCAGTTCTTC. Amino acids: CATSRDGGSLDEQFF.

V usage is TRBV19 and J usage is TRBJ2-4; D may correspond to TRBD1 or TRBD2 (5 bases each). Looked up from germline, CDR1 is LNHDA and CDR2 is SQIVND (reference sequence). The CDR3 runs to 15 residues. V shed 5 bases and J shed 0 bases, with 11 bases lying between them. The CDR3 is CASSDGGIAKNIQYF. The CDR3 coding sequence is TGTGCCAGTAGTGATGGGGGAATAGCCAAAAACATTCAGTACTTC.

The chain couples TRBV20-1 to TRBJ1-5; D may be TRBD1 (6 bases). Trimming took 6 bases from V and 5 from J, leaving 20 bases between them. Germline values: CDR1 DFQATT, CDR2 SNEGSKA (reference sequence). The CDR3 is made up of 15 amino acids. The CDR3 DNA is TGCAGTGCAACCGGACAGACCAAATGGGATCAGCCCCAGCATTTT. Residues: CSATGQTKWDQPQHF.

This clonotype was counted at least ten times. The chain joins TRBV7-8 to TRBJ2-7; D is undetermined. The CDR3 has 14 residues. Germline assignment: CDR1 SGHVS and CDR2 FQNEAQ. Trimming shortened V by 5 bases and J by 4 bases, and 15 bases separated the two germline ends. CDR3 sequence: CASSPLGSGYEQYF. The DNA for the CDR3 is TGTGCCAGCAGCCCCCTGGGGTCGGGTTACGAGCAGTACTTC.

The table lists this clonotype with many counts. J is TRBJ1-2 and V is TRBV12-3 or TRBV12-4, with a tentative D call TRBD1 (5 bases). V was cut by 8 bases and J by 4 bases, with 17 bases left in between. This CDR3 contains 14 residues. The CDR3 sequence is CASGKGLPIYGYTF. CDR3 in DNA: TGTGCCAGCGGGAAGGGACTTCCGATCTATGGCTACACCTTC.

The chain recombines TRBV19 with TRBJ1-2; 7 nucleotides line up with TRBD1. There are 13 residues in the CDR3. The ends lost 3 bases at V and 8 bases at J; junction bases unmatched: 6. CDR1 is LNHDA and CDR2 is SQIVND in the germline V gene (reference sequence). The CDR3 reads CASSIWDSEGYTF. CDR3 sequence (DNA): TGTGCCAGTAGTATTTGGGACAGTGAAGGCTACACCTTC.